Listed below are T cell receptor beta chains from one sample, sequenced in a study of OX40 agonist ivuxolimab in advanced cancers. TCRdb keeps only in-frame clones here, not all; method: immunoSEQ multiplex PCR. The data show tens of thousands of clones, around 91% seen once. Sample: CD4+ or CD8+ T cells sorted from blood, taken in a trial of the OX40 agonist ivuxolimab. Every receptor here comes from an adult with an advanced solid tumor such as melanoma, head and neck, liver or kidney cancer. The CDR3 runs from the conserved cysteine through the conserved F or W. The order of the fields is CDR3 length, V gene, D gene, J gene, CDR3 protein, CDR3 DNA. D genes are given only for firm matches.

>15|TRBV4-2|NA|TRBJ1-1
CASSQDPGQDTEAFF
TGTGCCAGCAGCCAAGATCCCGGACAAGACACTGAAGCTTTCTTT
>15|TRBV4-1|NA|TRBJ2-5
CASSQVTRQQETQYF
TGCGCCAGCAGCCAAGTAACTAGACAGCAAGAGACCCAGTACTTC
>14|TRBV14|NA|TRBJ1-2
CASSQDPNYYGYTF
TGTGCCAGCAGCCAAGATCCGAATTACTATGGCTACACCTTC
>14|TRBV15|NA|TRBJ1-5
CATSSRTVDQPQHF
TGTGCCACCAGCAGCCGGACAGTCGATCAGCCCCAGCATTTT
>14|TRBV11-2|NA|TRBJ2-7
CASSLKQAGNEQYF
TGTGCCAGCAGCTTAAAACAAGCTGGGAACGAGCAGTACTTC
>14|TRBV19|TRBD1|TRBJ1-2
CASSAQGAIYGYTF
TGTGCCAGTAGTGCTCAGGGGGCTATCTATGGCTACACCTTC
>14|TRBV19|NA|TRBJ2-7
CASSIYGGPYEQYF
TGTGCCAGTAGTATCTACGGGGGCCCCTACGAGCAGTACTTC
>14|TRBV27|TRBD2|TRBJ2-5
CASSPLAGEETQYF
TGTGCCAGCAGTCCCCTAGCGGGGGAAGAGACCCAGTACTTC
>14|TRBV30|NA|TRBJ2-5
CAWSVFMGAETQYF
TGTGCCTGGAGTGTGTTCATGGGAGCCGAGACCCAGTACTTC
>14|TRBV7-2|NA|TRBJ2-4
CASSLGLAKNIQYF
TGTGCCAGCAGCTTAGGGCTAGCCAAAAACATTCAGTACTTC
>15|TRBV7-3|NA|TRBJ2-1
CASSLAGSSYNEQFF
TGTGCCAGCAGCTTGGCGGGAAGCTCCTACAATGAGCAGTTCTTC